These T cell receptor beta chains were read from a single sample in a study of T-cell memory formation after mild COVID-19. TCRdb itself ran the 5' RACE reads through MiXCR, one entry per CDR3 protein. The data hold around 130,000 distinct CDR3 sequences, with 13% to 15% observed a single time. What was sequenced was PBMCs or a T cell subset sorted from them (not recorded which). These receptors all come from an adult woman who had mild COVID-19 (a few samples of this study predate the infection). Cell type and time point are not known. The CDR3 runs from the conserved cysteine through the conserved F or W. The order of the fields is D gene, V gene, CDR3 length, clone size, J gene, CDR3 protein, CDR3 DNA. A D gene is named only where the DNA matches it firmly. A row's size may be missing; if present it is once, few, many or a size class.

D: .; V: TRBV4-1; length: 14; size: .; J: TRBJ2-5; CDR3: CASSQGPGAQPQYF; DNA: TGCGCCAGCAGCCAAGGGCCCGGTGCGCAGCCCCAGTACTTC
D: .; V: TRBV5-4; length: 14; size: .; J: TRBJ2-7; CDR3: CASSFLSGTYEQYF; DNA: TGTGCCAGCAGCTTCCTTAGCGGAACTTACGAGCAGTACTTC
D: .; V: TRBV12-3/TRBV12-4; length: 14; size: .; J: TRBJ2-5; CDR3: CASSRDITRETQYF; DNA: TGTGCCAGCAGCCGGGACATTACCAGGGAGACCCAGTACTTC
D: .; V: TRBV19; length: 15; size: .; J: TRBJ1-1; CDR3: CATKLQNGMNTEAFF; DNA: TGTGCCACAAAGTTACAAAACGGAATGAACACTGAAGCTTTCTTT
D: .; V: TRBV29-1; length: 15; size: .; J: TRBJ2-2; CDR3: CSVEFPDGRTGELFF; DNA: TGCAGCGTTGAATTCCCCGACGGTAGGACCGGGGAGCTGTTTTTT
D: .; V: TRBV25-1; length: 15; size: .; J: TRBJ1-5; CDR3: CASSGEREPYQPQHF; DNA: TGTGCCAGCAGTGGCGAGAGGGAACCTTATCAGCCCCAGCATTTT
D: .; V: TRBV15; length: 14; size: few; J: TRBJ1-6; CDR3: CATSTARGSSPLHF; DNA: TGTGCCACCAGCACAGCCAGGGGCAGTTCACCCCTCCACTTT
D: TRBD1; V: TRBV12-3/TRBV12-4; length: 15; size: few; J: TRBJ2-1; CDR3: CASSPPGQGRTEQFF; DNA: TGTGCCAGCAGTCCCCCGGGACAGGGTCGAACTGAGCAGTTCTTC
D: TRBD1; V: TRBV12-3/TRBV12-4; length: 15; size: .; J: TRBJ2-5; CDR3: CASSLAGTGEETQYF; DNA: TGTGCCAGCAGTTTAGCGGGCACAGGGGAAGAGACCCAGTACTTC
D: .; V: TRBV10-3; length: 13; size: .; J: TRBJ2-7; CDR3: CAISEAGTYEQYF; DNA: TGTGCCATCAGTGAGGCGGGGACCTACGAGCAGTACTTC
D: .; V: TRBV4-1; length: 11; size: few; J: TRBJ2-1; CDR3: CASSQDNEQFF; DNA: TGCGCCAGCAGCCAAGACAATGAGCAGTTCTTC
D: .; V: TRBV18; length: 17; size: many; J: TRBJ2-3; CDR3: CASSREWGRSGTDTQYF; DNA: TGTGCCAGCTCACGCGAGTGGGGGAGAAGTGGCACAGATACGCAGTATTTT
D: TRBD2; V: TRBV20-1; length: 15; size: once; J: TRBJ2-7; CDR3: CSARLTSGSWYEQYF; DNA: TGCAGTGCTAGGCTGACTAGCGGGAGCTGGTACGAGCAGTACTTC
D: .; V: TRBV6-5; length: 13; size: .; J: TRBJ2-7; CDR3: CASTSTGFDEQYF; DNA: TGTGCCAGCACCAGCACAGGGTTTGACGAGCAGTACTTC
D: .; V: TRBV2; length: 12; size: many; J: TRBJ2-4; CDR3: CASSEAYPGRHF; DNA: TGTGCCAGCAGTGAAGCGTACCCGGGCCGTCACTTC
D: .; V: TRBV12-3/TRBV12-4; length: 14; size: few; J: TRBJ2-7; CDR3: CASSLEGGGAGAYF; DNA: TGTGCCAGCAGTTTAGAGGGAGGTGGGGCAGGCGCGTACTTC
D: TRBD2; V: TRBV4-1; length: 17; size: .; J: TRBJ2-1; CDR3: CASSQVGLGLANNEQFF; DNA: TGCGCCAGCAGCCAAGTTGGTCTGGGACTAGCGAACAATGAGCAGTTCTTC
D: .; V: TRBV5-1; length: 15; size: .; J: TRBJ2-2; CDR3: CASSETGSYTGELFF; DNA: TGCGCCAGCAGCGAAACAGGTTCTTACACCGGGGAGCTGTTTTTT
D: .; V: TRBV21-1; length: 15; size: many; J: TRBJ2-4; CDR3: CASSKGGLAKNIQYF; DNA: TGTGCCAGCAGCAAAGGGGGGTTAGCCAAAAACATTCAGTACTTC
D: TRBD1; V: TRBV9; length: 12; size: .; J: TRBJ1-2; CDR3: CASSLTGAGYTF; DNA: TGTGCCAGCAGCCTCACAGGGGCTGGCTACACCTTC
D: TRBD2; V: TRBV7-6; length: 16; size: many; J: TRBJ2-1; CDR3: CASSPLAGGRYNEQFF; DNA: TGTGCCAGCAGCCCGCTAGCGGGGGGCCGATACAATGAGCAGTTCTTC
D: .; V: TRBV24-1; length: 18; size: many; J: TRBJ2-1; CDR3: CATQMKRPGSGSYNEQFF; DNA: TGTGCCACCCAGATGAAGAGACCGGGATCCGGATCGTACAATGAGCAGTTCTTC
D: .; V: TRBV4-3; length: 13; size: few; J: TRBJ2-7; CDR3: CASSHSTGNEQYF; DNA: TGCGCCAGCAGCCACTCAACGGGAAACGAGCAGTACTTC
D: .; V: TRBV9; length: 14; size: .; J: TRBJ2-2; CDR3: CASSAVLETGELFF; DNA: TGTGCCAGCAGCGCAGTTCTGGAGACCGGGGAGCTGTTTTTT
D: .; V: TRBV6-5; length: 19; size: .; J: TRBJ2-3; CDR3: CASSLLGTSLFGNTDTQYF; DNA: TGTGCCAGCAGCTTACTGGGGACGTCTTTGTTCGGGAACACAGATACGCAGTATTTT
D: TRBD1; V: TRBV12-3/TRBV12-4; length: 13; size: .; J: TRBJ2-5; CDR3: CASTPTGGETQYF; DNA: TGTGCCAGCACTCCGACAGGGGGAGAGACCCAGTACTTC
D: .; V: TRBV11-2; length: 15; size: few; J: TRBJ2-3; CDR3: CASLLTGSWMDTQYF; DNA: TGTGCCAGCTTGCTAACCGGGTCTTGGATGGATACGCAGTATTTT
D: TRBD2; V: TRBV5-1; length: 17; size: .; J: TRBJ2-1; CDR3: CASSLEREGVSYNEQFF; DNA: TGCGCCAGCAGCCTAGAGCGGGAAGGTGTCTCCTACAATGAGCAGTTCTTC
D: .; V: TRBV19; length: 14; size: .; J: TRBJ2-7; CDR3: CASSLRARHYEQYF; DNA: TGTGCCAGTAGTCTCCGGGCCCGTCACTACGAGCAGTACTTC
D: .; V: TRBV7-8; length: 16; size: many; J: TRBJ2-3; CDR3: CASSSGPETSTDTQYF; DNA: TGTGCCAGCAGCTCGGGGCCGGAAACTAGCACAGATACGCAGTATTTT
D: .; V: TRBV6-2/TRBV6-3; length: 13; size: many; J: TRBJ2-2; CDR3: CASSYLVAGELFF; DNA: TGTGCCAGCAGTTACCTGGTAGCCGGGGAGCTGTTTTTT